This TCR beta chain was identified during a study of Ad26.COV2.S vaccination and SARS-CoV-2 variants. For the study at large: Ad26.COV2.S, an intramuscular injection, was given once or twice 56 days apart.

Stated treatment: around 19 received Ad26.COV2.S at low or high dose, single or two shots; about 5 received placebo; per-sample allocation not given. The investigators took samples on day 63 after the first vaccine or placebo injection. Some clones are missing from TCRdb's copy, which holds only in-frame ones; the method was immunoSEQ multiplex PCR. The sample records some 320,000 clones, about 86% being singletons. Per germline, CDR1 SGDLS and CDR2 YYNGEE. This CDR3 spans 15 amino acids. The V and J ends lost 4 bases and 4 bases, in that order; junction bases with no gene match: 10. Material: peripheral blood, obtained in a trial of Ad26.COV2.S vaccine versus placebo. This sequence originates from a person aged 18-60 years who received the Ad26.COV2.S COVID-19 vaccine or a placebo. The chain employs TRBV9 and TRBJ1-1; TRBD1 matches at 7 bases. CDR3 nucleotide sequence: TGTGCCAGCAGCAACAGACAGGGTTCCCTCACTGAAGCTTTCTTT. Encoded protein: CASSNRQGSLTEAFF.